This entry lists 24 T cell receptor beta chains sequenced from one sample in a study of blood T cell repertoires in COVID-19. Method: immunoSEQ multiplex PCR; TCRdb's copy keeps in-frame clones and lacks some. The sample records under 200,000 clones, roughly 86% being singletons. Sequencing was performed on peripheral blood. These receptors were taken from a man between 65 and 80 years old with acute or convalescent COVID-19.

The chain links TRBV7-9 to TRBJ2-3, with 7 bases aligning to TRBD1. Looked up from germline, CDR1 is SEHNR and CDR2 is FQNEAQ (reference sequence). The V and J ends lost 0 bases and 2 bases, in that order; junction bases with no gene match: 5. CDR3 length: 16 amino acids. The CDR3 loop is CASSLAPGGFTDTQYF. CDR3 coding DNA: TGTGCCAGCAGCTTAGCGCCAGGGGGTTTCACAGATACGCAGTATTTT.

The chain links TRBV6-5 to TRBJ1-3; D not resolved. Trimming shortened V by 6 bases and J by 4 bases, and 13 bases separated the two germline ends. CDR1 MNHEY and CDR2 SVGAGI come from the germline V gene. The CDR3 is 14 residues long. CDR3: CASRPRGSGNTIYF. The CDR3 DNA reads TGTGCCAGCAGACCCCGGGGATCCGGAAACACCATATATTTT.

This sequence joins TRBV16 and TRBJ1-2, with TRBD1 matching over 9 bases. The CDR3 extends over 15 amino acids. Germline trimming cut 4 bases from V and 5 bases from J; bases unmatched to any gene: 8. Germline CDR1 reads KGHSY; CDR2 reads FQNENV. CDR3 loop: CASSPHRGQGYGYTF. The CDR3 DNA reads as TGTGCCAGCAGCCCTCACAGGGGGCAAGGGTATGGCTACACCTTC.

V and J are TRBV19 and TRBJ1-5, with D possibly TRBD1 on 5 matching bases. The CDR3 has 16 amino acids. Germline-derived CDR1 and CDR2 are LNHDA and SQIVND (reference sequence). V shed 7 bases and J shed 8 bases, with 24 bases lying between them. CDR3 bases: TGTGCCAGTACCCTCGCCGCAGACTCAGGGTGGGAGCCCCAGCATTTT. Its translation is CASTLAADSGWEPQHF.

The chain recombines TRBV7-9 with TRBJ1-2, with 7 bases fitting TRBD1. Germline V CDR1 and CDR2: SEHNR, FQNEAQ (reference sequence). This CDR3 region has 14 residues. J gave up 7 bases and V 4 bases, and 9 bases lay outside the gene matches. Here the CDR3 reads CASSSRTGEAGYTF. Written as DNA, the CDR3 is TGTGCCAGCAGCTCCCGTACAGGGGAGGCTGGCTACACCTTC.

The rearrangement joins TRBV28 to TRBJ1-2; 7 bases match TRBD1. The V and J ends lost 6 bases and 4 bases, in that order; junction bases with no gene match: 5. This CDR3 is 13 amino acids long. The germline V gene encodes CDR1 MDHEN and CDR2 SYDVKM. CDR3 residues: CASSNNRGYGYTF. CDR3 DNA: TGTGCCAGCAGCAATAACAGGGGCTATGGCTACACCTTC.

The chain employs TRBV10-3 and TRBJ1-1; weak D call: TRBD1 (5 bases). This CDR3 has 13 amino acids. V shed 4 bases and J shed 4 bases, with 10 bases lying between them. Per the germline V gene, CDR1 is ENHRY and CDR2 is SYGVKD. The CDR3 reads CAISGGAGTEAFF. In DNA, the CDR3 is TGTGCCATCAGTGGTGGGGCAGGCACTGAAGCTTTCTTT.

As concerns this clone: At one end the junction does not follow the germline gene, possibly because of a read error. This chain links TRBV29-1 with TRBJ2-7, with D possibly being TRBD1 (5 bases). CDR3 length: 13 residues. Germline assignment: CDR1 SQVTM and CDR2 ANQGSEA. The CDR3: CSVGHRRAYEQYF. CDR3 DNA sequence: TGCAGTGTTGGCCACAGGCGCGCCTACGAGCAGTACTTC.

The DNA of the CDR3 is TGTGCCAGCAGCCATCATGCAACTAGTTTCACAGATACGCAGTATTTT. It translates to CASSHHATSFTDTQYF. The rearrangement uses TRBV3-1 (or the pseudogene TRBV3-2) and TRBJ2-3; possibly TRBD2 for D (5 bases). This CDR3 is built from 16 residues. The V end was cut by 3 bases, the J end by 2 bases, with 15 bases between. CDR1 LGHDT and CDR2 YNNKEL come from the germline V gene (reference sequence).

This chain connects TRBV9 to TRBJ2-5, with 9 nucleotides matching TRBD1. Germline V gene sequence: CDR1 SGDLS, CDR2 YYNGEE. CDR3 length: 15 amino acids. V dropped 4 bases and J dropped 3; count of bases not matched to a gene: 7. This chain's CDR3 is CASSQGGTGKETQYF. The CDR3 coding sequence is TGTGCCAGCAGCCAGGGAGGGACAGGGAAAGAGACCCAGTACTTC. The entire variable domain, with the rest obtained from reference TRBV9 and TRBJ2-5, is as follows: DSGVTQTPKHLITATGQRVTLRCSPRSGDLSVYWYQQSLDQGLQFLIQYYNGEERAKGNILERFSAQQFPDLHSELNLSSLELGDSALYFCASSQGGTGKETQYFGPGTRLLVL.

The chain links TRBV4-3 to TRBJ1-1; no clear D. This CDR3 has 16 amino acids. Germline assignment: CDR1 LGHNA and CDR2 YSLEER. With 2 bases removed from V and 1 base from J, the gap between germline ends came to 14 bases. CDR3 bases: TGCGCCAGCAGCCAACATGGCAGCGGCGCGAACACTGAAGCTTTCTTT. It translates to CASSQHGSGANTEAFF.

The chain uses TRBV30 and TRBJ1-1, with D unclear. The CDR3 totals 13 residues. CDR1 GTSNPN and CDR2 SVGIG come from the germline V gene (reference sequence). Trimming took 2 bases from V and 0 from J, leaving 7 bases between them. The CDR3 sequence is CAWSPDLNTEAFF. In DNA form, the CDR3 reads TGTGCCTGGAGTCCAGACTTGAACACTGAAGCTTTCTTT.

This clone came up a few times. This chain connects TRBV6-5 to TRBJ2-7; possible D gene TRBD2, 6 bases. V shed 5 bases and J shed 7 bases, with 18 bases lying between them. The CDR3 consists of 14 residues. Germline V gene sequence: CDR1 MNHEY, CDR2 SVGAGI. The CDR3: CASSTQVLAREQYF. CDR3 bases: TGTGCCAGCAGTACGCAGGTTCTAGCGCGGGAGCAGTACTTC.

The chain uses TRBV7-3 and TRBJ2-1; 9 bases fit TRBD1. Trimming at V came to 4 bases and at J to 10 bases, leaving 5 bases not matched to a gene. This CDR3 contains 13 residues. Per germline, CDR1 SGHTA and CDR2 FQGTGA. In DNA, the CDR3 is TGTGCCAGCAGCTCCAGACAGGGGGGGGAGCAGTTCTTC. This gives the protein CASSSRQGGEQFF.

The rearrangement links TRBV28 to TRBJ1-4; D is uncertain. Germline CDR1 reads MDHEN; CDR2 reads SYDVKM. V lost 2 bases and J lost 8, with 9 bases in between. The CDR3 has 13 residues. The CDR3 is CASSLGPGEKLFF. The CDR3 nucleotides read TGTGCCAGCAGTTTAGGGCCGGGGGAAAAACTGTTTTTT.

The chain recombines TRBV4-3 with TRBJ1-6; TRBD1 matches at 7 bases. Trimming cost V 0 bases and J 7 bases; bases outside gene matches: 3. From germline, CDR1 is LGHNA and CDR2 YSLEER. The CDR3 length is 15 residues. The CDR3 region is CASSQEAGGNSPLHF. For the CDR3, the DNA is TGCGCCAGCAGCCAAGAGGCAGGGGGAAATTCACCCCTCCACTTT.

CDR3 in amino acids: CALGTGGDEQYF. The CDR3 coding sequence is TGTGCCCTGGGGACAGGGGGCGACGAGCAGTACTTC. The rearrangement uses TRBV7-9 and TRBJ2-7; 12 bases align to TRBD1. The CDR3 spans 12 residues. Trimming at V came to 11 bases and at J to 5 bases, leaving 4 bases not matched to a gene. Germline CDR1 SEHNR, CDR2 FQNEAQ (reference sequence). Using reference TRBV7-9 and TRBJ2-7 for the parts outside the CDR3, the full variable domain is DTGVSQNPRHKITKRGQNVTFRCDPISEHNRLYWYRQTLGQGPEFLTYFQNEAQLEKSRLLSDRFSAERPKGSFSTLEIQRTEQGDSAMYLCALGTGGDEQYFGPGTRLTVT.

This chain links TRBV12-3 or TRBV12-4 with TRBJ1-2; D not certain. This CDR3 is 13 amino acids long. Trimming left V 1 base short and J 7 bases short, with 10 bases between. CDR3 protein: CASSLEGTGGYTF. In nucleotides, the CDR3 is TGTGCCAGCAGTTTAGAAGGCACGGGTGGCTACACCTTC.

The V call is TRBV28, the J call TRBJ1-5; D gene uncertain. The CDR3 consists of 12 residues. The V end lost 5 bases, the J end lost 9 bases, and 11 bases lay between the germline ends. Germline CDR1 MDHEN, CDR2 SYDVKM. CDR3 region: CASSAILSPQHF. The CDR3 nucleotides are TGTGCCAGCAGTGCTATATTGTCGCCCCAGCATTTT.

The chain links TRBV6-5 to TRBJ1-1, with TRBD1 matching over 7 bases. Germline loops: CDR1 MNHEY, CDR2 SVGAGI. Trimming removed 6 bases from V and 10 bases from J; junction bases left unmatched: 5. The length of the CDR3 is 11 residues. The CDR3 DNA sequence: TGTGCCAGCAGGACGGACAGGCGAGCTTTCTTT. Its protein is CASRTDRRAFF.

This rearrangement joins TRBV5-4 to TRBJ1-6; D not resolved. Per germline, CDR1 SGHNT and CDR2 YYREEE (reference sequence). Trimming cost V 0 bases and J 10 bases, with 5 bases left between them. This CDR3 has 12 amino acids. CDR3 in amino acids: CASSLGASPLHF. CDR3 coding DNA: TGTGCCAGCAGCTTGGGCGCGTCACCCCTCCACTTT.

This clone was counted a few times. The genes are TRBV6-1 and TRBJ1-1, with TRBD1 as a possible D gene (5 bases). The CDR3 has 13 residues. The germline gives CDR1 MNHNS, CDR2 SASEGT. V lost 1 base and J lost 7, with 10 bases in between. The CDR3 is CASSEGGGGEAFF. The CDR3 coding sequence is TGTGCCAGCAGTGAAGGGGGGGGTGGTGAAGCTTTCTTT.

The V gene is TRBV27, the J gene TRBJ2-1, with D perhaps matching TRBD2 (5 bases). Trimming stripped 3 bases from V and 9 bases from J, with 18 bases between. The CDR3 is 15 amino acids. Germline V lookup: CDR1 MNHEY, CDR2 SMNVEV (reference sequence). The CDR3 nucleotides are TGTGCCAGCAGTTTGTTGAGAGGGCGGCGTCTTGAGCAGTTCTTC. Translating it yields CASSLLRGRRLEQFF.

About this clone itself: At one of its ends the junction is not consistent with the germline gene, which may arise from a read error. V is TRBV18 and J is TRBJ1-2, with TRBD1 matching 8 bases. The CDR3 length is 15 residues. CDR1 and CDR2 from the germline V gene are KGHSH and LQKENI. DNA of the CDR3: TGTGCCAGCTCACCCCCGGGACAGGACCCTCTCAGGCCGTCTTGG. It encodes CASSPPGQDPLRPSW.